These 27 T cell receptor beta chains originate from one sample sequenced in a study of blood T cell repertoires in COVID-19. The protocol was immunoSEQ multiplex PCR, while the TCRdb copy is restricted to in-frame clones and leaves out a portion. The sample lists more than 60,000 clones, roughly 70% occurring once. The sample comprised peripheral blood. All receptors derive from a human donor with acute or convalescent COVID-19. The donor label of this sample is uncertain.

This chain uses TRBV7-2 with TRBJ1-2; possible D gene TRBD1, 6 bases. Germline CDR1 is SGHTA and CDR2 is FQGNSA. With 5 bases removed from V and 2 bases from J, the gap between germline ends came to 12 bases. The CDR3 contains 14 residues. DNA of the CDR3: TGTGCCAGCAGCCCACTCCAGGGGAACTATGGCTACACCTTC. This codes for CASSPLQGNYGYTF.

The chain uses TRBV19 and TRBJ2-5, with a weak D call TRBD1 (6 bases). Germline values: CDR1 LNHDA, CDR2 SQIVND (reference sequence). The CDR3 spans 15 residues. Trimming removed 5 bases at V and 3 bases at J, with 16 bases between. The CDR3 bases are TGTGCCAGTAGTCCGACAGGATGGATGGAAGAGACCCAGTACTTC. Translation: CASSPTGWMEETQYF.

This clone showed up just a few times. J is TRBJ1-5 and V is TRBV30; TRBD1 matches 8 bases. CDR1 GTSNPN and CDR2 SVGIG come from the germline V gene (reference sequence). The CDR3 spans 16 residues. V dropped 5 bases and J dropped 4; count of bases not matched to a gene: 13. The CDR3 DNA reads TGTGCCTGGGCCCCGTGGCAGGGGGCACTGAATCAGCCCCAGCATTTT. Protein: CAWAPWQGALNQPQHF.

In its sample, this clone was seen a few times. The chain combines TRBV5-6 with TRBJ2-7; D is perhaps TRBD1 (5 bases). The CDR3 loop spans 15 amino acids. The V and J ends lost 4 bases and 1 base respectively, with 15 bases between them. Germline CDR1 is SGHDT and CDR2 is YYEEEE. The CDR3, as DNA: TGTGCCAGCAGCCAAACCTTTGACAGTTCCTACGAGCAGTACTTC. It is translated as CASSQTFDSSYEQYF.

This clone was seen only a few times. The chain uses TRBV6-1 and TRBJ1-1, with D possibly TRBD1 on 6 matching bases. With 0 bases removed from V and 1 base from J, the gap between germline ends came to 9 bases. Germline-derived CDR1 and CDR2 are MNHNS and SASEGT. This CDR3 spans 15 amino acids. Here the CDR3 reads CASSEAGAGNTEAFF. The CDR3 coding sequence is TGTGCCAGCAGTGAAGCGGGGGCAGGGAACACTGAAGCTTTCTTT.

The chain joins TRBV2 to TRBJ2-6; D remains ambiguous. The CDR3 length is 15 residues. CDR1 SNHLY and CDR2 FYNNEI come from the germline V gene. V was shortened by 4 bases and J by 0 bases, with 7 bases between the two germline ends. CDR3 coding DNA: TGTGCCAGCAGTGTCCCCAGCTCTGGGGCCAACGTCCTGACTTTC. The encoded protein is CASSVPSSGANVLTF.

This chain's CDR3 is CASSVAGHLANYGYTF. The CDR3 DNA reads as TGTGCCAGCAGCGTAGCTGGCCATCTAGCTAACTATGGCTACACCTTC. This chain connects TRBV9 to TRBJ1-2; D is unresolved. Germline CDR1 is SGDLS and CDR2 is YYNGEE. The V and J ends lost 0 bases and 0 bases respectively, with 12 bases between them. The CDR3 runs to 16 residues.

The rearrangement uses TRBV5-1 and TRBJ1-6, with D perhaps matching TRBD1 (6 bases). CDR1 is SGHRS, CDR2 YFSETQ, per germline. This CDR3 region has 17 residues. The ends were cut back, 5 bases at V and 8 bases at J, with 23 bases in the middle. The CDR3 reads CASRVGQGKQVDSPLHF. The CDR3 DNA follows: TGCGCCAGCAGAGTGGGCCAGGGGAAACAGGTAGATTCACCCCTCCACTTT.

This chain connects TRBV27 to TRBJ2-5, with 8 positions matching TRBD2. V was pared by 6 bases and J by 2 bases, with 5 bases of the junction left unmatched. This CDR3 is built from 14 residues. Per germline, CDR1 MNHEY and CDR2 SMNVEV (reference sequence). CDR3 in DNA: TGTGCCAGCAGCACCGGGACTAGGCAAGAGACCCAGTACTTC. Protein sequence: CASSTGTRQETQYF.

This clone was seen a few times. The DNA of the CDR3 is TGTGCCAGCAGCTTAGGACAGGGGTCTCGGGGGCAGTTCTTC. Protein sequence: CASSLGQGSRGQFF. The V call is TRBV7-2, the J call TRBJ2-1; 8 nucleotides line up with TRBD1. The CDR3 runs 14 residues. V trimming: 1 base; J trimming: 12 bases; junction bases outside the gene matches: 8. CDR1 is SGHTA, CDR2 FQGNSA, per germline.

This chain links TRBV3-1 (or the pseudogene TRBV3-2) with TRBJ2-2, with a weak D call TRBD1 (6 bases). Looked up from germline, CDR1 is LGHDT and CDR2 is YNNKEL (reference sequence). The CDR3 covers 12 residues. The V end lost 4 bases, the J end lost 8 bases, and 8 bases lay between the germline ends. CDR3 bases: TGTGCCAGCAGCCGGGGGCAGGGGGAGCTGTTTTTT. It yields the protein CASSRGQGELFF.

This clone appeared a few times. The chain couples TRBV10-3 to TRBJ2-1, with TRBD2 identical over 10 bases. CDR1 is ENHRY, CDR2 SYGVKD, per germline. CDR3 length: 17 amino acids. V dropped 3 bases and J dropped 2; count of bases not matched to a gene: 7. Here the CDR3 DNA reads TGTGCCATCAGTGACGCGTTACTAGCGGGGACCTACAATGAGCAGTTCTTC. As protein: CAISDALLAGTYNEQFF.

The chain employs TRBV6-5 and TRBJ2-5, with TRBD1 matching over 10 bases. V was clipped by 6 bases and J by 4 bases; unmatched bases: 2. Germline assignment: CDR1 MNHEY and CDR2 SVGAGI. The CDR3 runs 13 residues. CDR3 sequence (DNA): TGTGCCAGCAGCCGGACAGGGGGAGAGACCCAGTACTTC. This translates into CASSRTGGETQYF.

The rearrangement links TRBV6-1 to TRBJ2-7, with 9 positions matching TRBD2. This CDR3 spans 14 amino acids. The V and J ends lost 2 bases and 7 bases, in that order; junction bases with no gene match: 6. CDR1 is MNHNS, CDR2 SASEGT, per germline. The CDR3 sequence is CASSEYGGGGEQYV. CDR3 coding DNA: TGTGCCAGCAGTGAATATGGCGGGGGGGGTGAGCAGTACGTC.

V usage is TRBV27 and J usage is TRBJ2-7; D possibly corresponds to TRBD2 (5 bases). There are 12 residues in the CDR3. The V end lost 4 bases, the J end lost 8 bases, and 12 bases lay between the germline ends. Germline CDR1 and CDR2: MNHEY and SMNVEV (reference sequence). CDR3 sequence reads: CASSSPGSQQYV. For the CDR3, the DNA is TGTGCCAGCAGTTCCCCGGGGAGTCAGCAGTACGTC.

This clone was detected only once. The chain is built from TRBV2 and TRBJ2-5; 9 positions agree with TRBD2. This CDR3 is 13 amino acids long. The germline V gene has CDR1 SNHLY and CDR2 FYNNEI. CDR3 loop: CASKRGAQETQYF. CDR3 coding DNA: TGTGCTTCCAAGCGGGGGGCGCAAGAGACCCAGTACTTC.

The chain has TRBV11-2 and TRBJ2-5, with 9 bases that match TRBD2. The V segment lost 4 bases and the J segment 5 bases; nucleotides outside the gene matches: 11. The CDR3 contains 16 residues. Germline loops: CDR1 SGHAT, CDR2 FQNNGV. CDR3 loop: CASSSLGGRARETQYF. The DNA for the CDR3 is TGTGCCAGCAGCTCATTGGGCGGGAGGGCCAGGGAGACCCAGTACTTC.

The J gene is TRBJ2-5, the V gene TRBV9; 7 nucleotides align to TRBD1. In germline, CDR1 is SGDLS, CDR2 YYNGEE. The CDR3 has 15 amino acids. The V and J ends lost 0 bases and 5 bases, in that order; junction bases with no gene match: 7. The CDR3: CASSVAGPRGETQYF. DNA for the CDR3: TGTGCCAGCAGCGTAGCGGGGCCCAGGGGGGAGACCCAGTACTTC.

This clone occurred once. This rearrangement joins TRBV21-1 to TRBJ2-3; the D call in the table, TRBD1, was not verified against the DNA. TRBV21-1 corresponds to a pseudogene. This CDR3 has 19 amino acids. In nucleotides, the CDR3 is TGTGCCAGCAGCAAAGCGTCGGGACAGGAAATAGCTAGCACAGATACGCAGTATTTT. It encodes CASSKASGQEIASTDTQYF.

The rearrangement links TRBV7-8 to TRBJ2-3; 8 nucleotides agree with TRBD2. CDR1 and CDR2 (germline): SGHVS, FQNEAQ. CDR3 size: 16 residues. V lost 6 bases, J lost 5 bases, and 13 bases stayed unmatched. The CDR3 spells CASSRGLVEYGDTQYF. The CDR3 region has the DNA TGTGCCAGCAGTCGGGGACTAGTAGAGTATGGAGATACGCAGTATTTT.

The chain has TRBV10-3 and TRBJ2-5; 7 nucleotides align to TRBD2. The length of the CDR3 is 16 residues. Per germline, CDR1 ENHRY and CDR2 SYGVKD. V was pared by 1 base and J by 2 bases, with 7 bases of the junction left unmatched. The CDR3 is CAISEFLGGAQETQYF. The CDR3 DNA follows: TGTGCCATCAGTGAGTTTTTGGGAGGGGCGCAAGAGACCCAGTACTTC.

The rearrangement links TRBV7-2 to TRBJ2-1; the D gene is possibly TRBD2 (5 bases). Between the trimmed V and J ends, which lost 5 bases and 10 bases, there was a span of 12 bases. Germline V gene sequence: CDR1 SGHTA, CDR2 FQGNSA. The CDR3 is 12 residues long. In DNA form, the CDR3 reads TGTGCCAGCAGCCAGGCAGGAGGAGAGCAGTTCTTC. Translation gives CASSQAGGEQFF.

As DNA, the CDR3 is TGCGCCACCCGGGACAGGGGGCTAAGTAGCAATCAGCCCCAGCATTTT. Its protein product is CATRDRGLSSNQPQHF. The J gene is TRBJ1-5, the V gene TRBV10-1; TRBD1 matches 12 bases. This CDR3 is built from 16 residues. Germline assignment: CDR1 WNHNN and CDR2 SYGVQD (reference sequence). V was pared by 10 bases and J by 0 bases, with 7 bases of the junction left unmatched.

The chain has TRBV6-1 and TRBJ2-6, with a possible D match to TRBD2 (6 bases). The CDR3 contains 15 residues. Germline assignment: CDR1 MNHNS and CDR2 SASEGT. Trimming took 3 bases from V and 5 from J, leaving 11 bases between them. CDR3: CASSDGGSWANVLTF. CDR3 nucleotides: TGTGCCAGCAGTGATGGAGGGAGCTGGGCCAACGTCCTGACTTTC.

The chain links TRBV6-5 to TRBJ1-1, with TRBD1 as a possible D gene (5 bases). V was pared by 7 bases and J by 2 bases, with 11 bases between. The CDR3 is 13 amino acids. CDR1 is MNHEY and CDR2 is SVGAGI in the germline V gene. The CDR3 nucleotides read TGTGCCAGCACCTCGGGGGGAAACACTGAAGCTTTCTTT. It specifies CASTSGGNTEAFF.

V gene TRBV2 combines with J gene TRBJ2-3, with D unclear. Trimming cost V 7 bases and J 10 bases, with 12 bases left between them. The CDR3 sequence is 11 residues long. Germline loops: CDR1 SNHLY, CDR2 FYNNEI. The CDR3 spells CASTTANPQYF. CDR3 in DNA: TGTGCCAGCACTACTGCGAATCCGCAGTATTTT.

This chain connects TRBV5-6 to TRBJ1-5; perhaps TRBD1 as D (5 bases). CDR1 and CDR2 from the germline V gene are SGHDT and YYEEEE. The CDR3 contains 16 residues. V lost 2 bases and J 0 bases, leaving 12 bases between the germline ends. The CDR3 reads CASSFRAGSSNQPQHF. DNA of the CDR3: TGTGCCAGCAGCTTTAGGGCAGGGTCTAGCAATCAGCCCCAGCATTTT.